These 3 T cell receptor beta chains share one sample of origin, sequenced in a study of T cell repertoires in cytomegalovirus infection. TCRdb processed the reads anew with MiXCR; each CDR3 protein has one entry. The repertoire holds just under 550,000 distinct CDR3 sequences, 26% seen once, with less than 15% in the top ten. The sample comprised PBMCs. These receptors were obtained from a human donor in good health (CMV status not recorded). Some clones in this sample may be carry-over from other donors' samples.

Only a few counts were recorded for this clonotype. The V and J genes are TRBV20-1 and TRBJ2-3, with 7 positions matching TRBD2. Germline V lookup: CDR1 DFQATT, CDR2 SNEGSKA (reference sequence). The CDR3 spans 16 residues. V shed 3 bases and J 0 bases; nucleotides not matched to a gene: 9. The CDR3 bases are TGCAGTGCTAGTATCGGCCTAGCGGTTAGCACAGATACGCAGTATTTT. Translating it yields CSASIGLAVSTDTQYF.

The J gene is TRBJ1-4, the V gene TRBV7-8; D gene unclear. The CDR3 consists of 14 residues. Germline-derived CDR1 and CDR2 are SGHVS and FQNEAQ. Deletions cut 5 bases from V and 8 bases from J, with 15 bases between. CDR3 region: CASSPPVSGEKLFF. The CDR3 DNA reads as TGTGCCAGCAGCCCGCCTGTGTCTGGGGAAAAACTGTTTTTT.

CDR3 nucleotides: TGTGCCAGCAGCTCCGTGGAGCTAGCGGGAGTATTCGGCGAGCAGTACGTC. Translated, it gives CASSSVELAGVFGEQYV. This chain links TRBV7-9 with TRBJ2-7, with 10 bases matching TRBD2. CDR3 length: 17 amino acids. The V gene end was trimmed by 4 bases and the J gene end by 6 bases; junction bases not matched to a gene: 15. CDR1 is SEHNR, CDR2 FQNEAQ, per germline (reference sequence).